The 10 T cell receptor beta chains given below trace back to one sample, sequenced in a study of cytomegalovirus exposure and HLA in healthy donors. The PCR was carried out with 60 Vbeta primers and 13 Jbeta primers. Profiled with immunoSEQ multiplex PCR; TCRdb holds only in-frame clones, not every one. The sample lists some 150,000 clones, around four fifths occurring once. Sequencing was done on a sample of PBMCs. The source of these receptors is a woman aged 40 to 49 in good health and CMV-seronegative.

This chain joins TRBV2 and TRBJ2-6, with TRBD1 as a possible D gene (6 bases). Trimming left V 7 bases short and J 0 bases short, with 13 bases between. Germline lookup yields CDR1 SNHLY and CDR2 FYNNEI. The length of the CDR3 is 16 residues. The CDR3 DNA reads TGTGCCAGCAAACTGACAGGTCCCTCTGGGGCCAACGTCCTGACTTTC. Translating gives CASKLTGPSGANVLTF.

This chain links TRBV11-3 with TRBJ2-2; D is uncertain. The germline V gene encodes CDR1 SGHNT and CDR2 YENEEA. There are 14 residues in the CDR3. V gave up 0 bases and J gave up 5 bases, with 7 bases separating them. The CDR3: CASSLDRRTGELFF. The CDR3 coding sequence is TGTGCCAGCAGCTTAGATCGCAGGACCGGGGAGCTGTTTTTT.

This sequence joins TRBV11-2 and TRBJ2-7, with TRBD1 identical over 8 bases. J was trimmed by 3 bases and V by 4 bases; bases with no gene match: 8. Germline-derived CDR1 and CDR2 are SGHAT and FQNNGV. This CDR3 contains 15 residues. CDR3 amino acids: CASSSNRGLNYEQYF. The DNA for the CDR3 is TGTGCCAGCAGCTCGAACAGGGGGTTGAACTACGAGCAGTACTTC.

The chain carries TRBV5-1 and TRBJ1-2, with D maybe TRBD1 (6 bases). Trimming pared 4 bases from V and 3 bases from J, leaving 19 bases between. CDR1 and CDR2 (germline): SGHRS, YFSETQ. The CDR3 is made up of 16 amino acids. In nucleotides, the CDR3 is TGCGCCAGCAGCGATTATATACAGGGTCGGGACTATGGCTACACCTTC. Translation gives CASSDYIQGRDYGYTF.

The chain joins TRBV29-1 to TRBJ2-7; perhaps TRBD2 as D (6 bases). The CDR3 contains 14 residues. The V gene lost 6 bases and the J gene lost 0 bases, with 15 bases spanning the gap. Per germline, CDR1 SQVTM and CDR2 ANQGSEA. CDR3 sequence (DNA): TGCAGCGTGATAGGGGTCGGGAGCTCCTACGAGCAGTACTTC. Translating it yields CSVIGVGSSYEQYF.

The J gene is TRBJ2-4, the V gene TRBV7-9, with TRBD1 matching 8 bases. From germline, CDR1 is SEHNR and CDR2 FQNEAQ (reference sequence). With V trimmed by 3 bases and J by 15 bases, 4 bases remained unmatched. The CDR3 covers 11 residues. The CDR3 here is CASSFGDRGYF. CDR3 nucleotide sequence: TGTGCCAGCAGCTTTGGAGACAGGGGGTACTTC.

The rearrangement joins TRBV6-1 to TRBJ1-1; D is perhaps TRBD1 (6 bases). There are 15 residues in the CDR3. Trimming shortened V by 2 bases and J by 1 base, and 11 bases separated the two germline ends. Germline V CDR1 and CDR2: MNHNS, SASEGT. CDR3 nucleotides: TGTGCCAGCAGTGAAAAGGGGGAGTCGAACACTGAAGCTTTCTTT. It specifies CASSEKGESNTEAFF.

V usage is TRBV5-8 and J usage is TRBJ1-6; 7 bases align to TRBD1. V lost 0 bases to trimming and J lost 11 bases; unmatched junction nucleotides: 2. There are 13 residues in the CDR3. In germline, CDR1 is SGHTS, CDR2 YDEGEE. CDR3 DNA: TGTGCCAGCAGCTTGGGACAGGGAGCACCCCTCCACTTT. Encoded protein: CASSLGQGAPLHF.

J is TRBJ2-4 and V is TRBV28; possible D gene TRBD2, 7 bases. The V gene lost 8 bases and the J gene lost 1 base, with 15 bases spanning the gap. Per germline, CDR1 MDHEN and CDR2 SYDVKM. The CDR3 loop spans 15 amino acids. The DNA of the CDR3 is TGTGCCAGCCGGATGGGGGGGCAGGCCAAAAACATTCAGTACTTC. The encoded protein is CASRMGGQAKNIQYF.

V and J are TRBV4-2 and TRBJ1-4; TRBD1 might be the D (5 bases). The germline V gene has CDR1 LGHNA and CDR2 YNFKEQ. Trimming took off 1 base at V and 3 bases at J, with 9 bases between the two ends. This CDR3 contains 15 residues. CDR3: CASSQGGGANEKLFF. CDR3 bases: TGTGCCAGCAGCCAAGGGGGGGGAGCTAATGAAAAACTGTTTTTT.